Listed here are 19 T cell receptor beta chains from one sample, sequenced in a study of T-cell reconstitution after alpha-beta-depleted transplantation in children. Unique molecular identifiers were built into the TCRbeta library. TCRdb called the PCR reads again in MiXCR, with one record for every CDR3 protein. The data show roughly 590,000 distinct CDR3 sequences, approximately 16% seen once. The input for sequencing was PBMCs from the stem cell graft donor, taken from the stem cell graft. The receptors were sampled from a human donor who donated a stem cell graft to a child with acute myeloid leukemia.

This clonotype was picked up a small number of times. CDR3 loop: CASSSPRLVLETQYF. CDR3 DNA sequence: TGTGCCAGCAGCTCCCCGCGACTAGTCCTTGAGACCCAGTACTTC. This chain joins TRBV7-2 and TRBJ2-5, with a possible D match to TRBD2 (6 bases). The length of the CDR3 is 15 residues. The V end lost 4 bases, the J end lost 5 bases, and 17 bases lay between the germline ends. Germline V gives CDR1 SGHTA, CDR2 FQGNSA.

CDR3 sequence (DNA): TGTGCCAGCAGTACGCCGGGACGGCTCTACGAGCAGTACTTC. Translated: CASSTPGRLYEQYF. The gene calls are TRBV6-1 and TRBJ2-7; perhaps D is TRBD1 or TRBD2 (5 bases each). Trimming took off 5 bases at V and 3 bases at J, with 14 bases between the two ends. This CDR3 is 14 amino acids long. Germline values: CDR1 MNHNS, CDR2 SASEGT.

The gene calls are TRBV4-1 and TRBJ2-7; D assignment may be TRBD1 or TRBD2 (5 bases each). V gave up 3 bases and J gave up 2 bases, with 11 bases separating them. CDR1 is MGHRA and CDR2 is YSYEKL in the germline V gene. The CDR3 has 14 residues. CDR3 in amino acids: CASSHGTVTYEQYF. CDR3 in DNA: TGCGCCAGCAGCCATGGGACGGTTACCTACGAGCAGTACTTC.

V and J are TRBV29-1 and TRBJ1-1; D gene unclear. The germline gives CDR1 SQVTM, CDR2 ANQGSEA. V was trimmed by 7 bases and J by 0 bases, leaving 6 bases between them. The CDR3 extends over 11 amino acids. This CDR3 reads CSAGVNTEAFF. CDR3 DNA sequence: TGCAGCGCGGGAGTGAACACTGAAGCTTTCTTT.

In its sample, this clonotype was seen many times. The chain carries TRBV20-1 and TRBJ2-7; possibly TRBD1 or TRBD2 for D (7 bases each). This CDR3 spans 13 amino acids. Germline assignment: CDR1 DFQATT and CDR2 SNEGSKA (reference sequence). V was trimmed by 6 bases and J by 3 bases, leaving 15 bases between them. The CDR3 loop reads CSAAGQSNYEQYV. CDR3 DNA: TGCAGTGCAGCGGGACAGAGCAACTACGAGCAGTACGTC.

In its sample, this clonotype was seen many times. The chain uses TRBV15 and TRBJ2-1, with TRBD2 matching 7 bases. Trimming at V came to 4 bases and at J to 9 bases, leaving 6 bases not matched to a gene. There are 13 residues in the CDR3. CDR1 is LNHNV, CDR2 YYDKDF, per germline (reference sequence). The CDR3 loop is CATSNRGVGEQFF. In DNA, the CDR3 is TGTGCCACCAGCAACCGGGGGGTGGGTGAGCAGTTCTTC.

V is TRBV7-9 and J is TRBJ2-7; D may be TRBD2 (5 bases). The V and J ends lost 5 bases and 5 bases respectively, with 10 bases between them. Germline CDR1 SEHNR, CDR2 FQNEAQ (reference sequence). The CDR3 covers 12 residues. The CDR3 nucleotides are TGTGCCAGCAGCGGGGTCGGGGACGAGCAGTACTTC. Translated: CASSGVGDEQYF.

A remark on this clonotype: A read error may explain this, as a much larger clone is one base away. V usage is TRBV12-3 or TRBV12-4 and J usage is TRBJ1-3; TRBD1 is a possible D gene (6 bases). The CDR3 consists of 15 residues. Trimming shortened V by 5 bases and J by 5 bases, and 16 bases separated the two germline ends. CDR3: CASSLSGVTRNTIYF. The CDR3 DNA is TGTGCCAGCAGTCTCTCAGGGGTCACAAGAAACACCATATATTTT.

This clonotype was observed a handful of times. The chain combines TRBV12-3 or TRBV12-4 with TRBJ1-4; 9 nucleotides align to TRBD1. The CDR3 spans 17 residues. V dropped 6 bases and J dropped 6; count of bases not matched to a gene: 14. The CDR3 DNA is TGTGCCAGCAGCAATATCTTTACAGGGGGCGGAGATGAAAAACTGTTTTTT. Protein: CASSNIFTGGGDEKLFF.

This clonotype was observed many times. The CDR3 sequence: CASSAEDLYEQYF. The CDR3 nucleotides are TGTGCCAGCAGCGCAGAGGACCTCTACGAGCAGTACTTC. This rearrangement joins TRBV9 to TRBJ2-7; D ambiguous. The germline CDR1 and CDR2 sequences are SGDLS and YYNGEE. V lost 3 bases to trimming and J lost 3 bases, with 10 bases between them. This CDR3 comprises 13 residues.

This clonotype appeared many times. The DNA for the CDR3 is TGCAGCGTTGCACTCGGGACAGGGATTGAGACCCAGTACTTC. The encoded protein is CSVALGTGIETQYF. V is TRBV29-1 and J is TRBJ2-5, with 9 nucleotides matching TRBD1. J gave up 5 bases and V 4 bases, and 8 bases lay outside the gene matches. CDR1 is SQVTM and CDR2 is ANQGSEA in the germline V gene. The CDR3 covers 14 residues.

This clonotype was seen more than once but under ten times. The chain uses TRBV7-3 and TRBJ2-2, with a possible D match to TRBD2 (5 bases). Trimming pared 6 bases from V and 7 bases from J, leaving 15 bases between. CDR3 length: 14 residues. Germline V gene lookup returns CDR1 SGHTA and CDR2 FQGTGA. In DNA form, the CDR3 reads TGTGCCAGCAGACTAGGAGTGGCAATCGGGGAGCTGTTTTTT. It encodes CASRLGVAIGELFF.

The CDR3 DNA is TGTGCCACCAGTGATTTGAAAGGGACCAACAATGAGCAGTTCTTC. Translated: CATSDLKGTNNEQFF. The rearrangement links TRBV24-1 to TRBJ2-1; D might be TRBD1 or TRBD2, each matching 5 bases. V gave up 0 bases and J gave up 5 bases, with 10 bases separating them. Germline V CDR1 and CDR2: KGHDR, SFDVKD. The CDR3 is 15 amino acids.

There are many counts of this clonotype. The CDR3 reads CSATGTSLPYSNQPQHF. The CDR3 DNA reads TGCAGTGCTACTGGGACCTCATTGCCGTATAGCAATCAGCCCCAGCATTTT. This sequence joins TRBV20-1 and TRBJ1-5; D perhaps matches TRBD1 (5 bases). The V and J ends lost 4 bases and 0 bases respectively, with 19 bases between them. CDR1 is DFQATT, CDR2 SNEGSKA, per germline (reference sequence). The CDR3 spans 17 residues.

Of note for this clonotype: A much larger clone differs by one base, so this may be a read error. A read error is likely, as this CDR3 ends without the conserved phenylalanine or tryptophan. V gene TRBV11-2 combines with J gene TRBJ2-1; D may be TRBD2 (5 bases). V was cut by 4 bases and J by 9 bases, with 13 bases left in between. This CDR3 comprises 13 residues. The germline CDR1 and CDR2 sequences are SGHAT and FQNNGV. For the CDR3, the DNA is TGTGCCAGCAGCTCGGACTCGTCGGTTGAGCAGTTCTTA. Amino acids: CASSSDSSVEQFL.

This CDR3 reads CASSLGVRGDLENIQYF. The CDR3 bases are TGTGCCAGCAGCTTGGGAGTCAGGGGAGATTTAGAGAACATTCAGTACTTC. V gene TRBV5-4 combines with J gene TRBJ2-4, with D tentatively TRBD1 (6 bases). Germline CDR1 SGHNT, CDR2 YYREEE (reference sequence). Trimming removed 0 bases at V and 7 bases at J, with 20 bases between. CDR3 length: 17 residues.

The V gene is TRBV10-2, the J gene TRBJ2-4; D unresolved. V was clipped by 2 bases and J by 0 bases, with 14 bases between them. From germline, CDR1 is WSHSY and CDR2 SAAADI. The CDR3 runs to 17 residues. CDR3 sequence (DNA): TGCGCCAGCAGTGAGGCCCACCGACGTCAAGCCAAAAACATTCAGTACTTC. It specifies CASSEAHRRQAKNIQYF.

This clonotype was counted between two and nine times. This chain uses TRBV25-1 with TRBJ2-7, with D perhaps matching TRBD2 (7 bases). The V end lost 1 base, the J end lost 2 bases, and 12 bases lay between the germline ends. The germline V gene encodes CDR1 MGHDK and CDR2 SYGVNS. This CDR3 comprises 15 residues. CDR3 region: CASSELRGGTYEQYF. Written as DNA, the CDR3 is TGTGCCAGCAGTGAATTGAGGGGGGGGACCTACGAGCAGTACTTC.

This clonotype has ten or more counts. This chain uses TRBV29-1 with TRBJ1-2; possible D gene TRBD1, 6 bases. The CDR3 has 14 residues. V shed 2 bases and J shed 7 bases, with 17 bases lying between them. Germline V gene sequence: CDR1 SQVTM, CDR2 ANQGSEA. CDR3 residues: CSVERQALVAGYTF. The CDR3 coding sequence is TGCAGCGTTGAAAGACAGGCACTCGTAGCTGGCTACACCTTC.